These T cell receptor beta chains were read from a single sample in a study of CD8 T cells in Susac syndrome. From the immunoSEQ multiplex PCR reads, TCRdb called clonotypes with MiXCR, one entry per CDR3 protein. The top ten clones hold around 0.43% of a sample with approximately 87,000 distinct CDR3 sequences, about 96% of them seen once. Sequencing was done on a sample of CD8+ T cells from PBMCs. The receptors shown here come from a human donor with Susac syndrome. Each CDR3 is given without its conserved first and last residue. A clone size is listed for some rows: how often the clone was seen (once, few, many), or a class if it is expanded.

V: TRBV29-1; size: NA; J: TRBJ2-1; CDR3: SVDGGTGQYNEQF
V: TRBV30; size: NA; J: TRBJ1-1; CDR3: AGWGEPEAF
V: TRBV2; size: NA; J: TRBJ2-2; CDR3: ASRTPGLRELF
V: TRBV5-1; size: NA; J: TRBJ1-2; CDR3: ASSADSPSVYGYT
V: TRBV20-1; size: NA; J: TRBJ2-5; CDR3: SARDLASGPQETQY
V: TRBV29-1; size: NA; J: TRBJ2-7; CDR3: SVEGLSSYEQY
V: TRBV15; size: NA; J: TRBJ2-5; CDR3: ATSRDLDPQETQY
V: TRBV10-3; size: NA; J: TRBJ1-4; CDR3: ASQAGNEKLF
V: TRBV6-5; size: NA; J: TRBJ2-3; CDR3: ASSYTTTDTQY
V: TRBV29-1; size: NA; J: TRBJ2-1; CDR3: SVESRYNEQF
V: TRBV2; size: NA; J: TRBJ1-5; CDR3: ASSGTLNQPQH
V: TRBV3-1; size: NA; J: TRBJ2-5; CDR3: ASSQPETQY
V: TRBV27; size: NA; J: TRBJ1-5; CDR3: ASSPIGEGSSQPQH
V: TRBV7-9; size: NA; J: TRBJ2-6; CDR3: ASSPGSSGANVLT
V: TRBV11-2; size: NA; J: TRBJ2-5; CDR3: ASSSFPQLGSKTQY
V: TRBV6-5; size: NA; J: TRBJ2-7; CDR3: ASRWDRSYEQY
V: TRBV29-1; size: NA; J: TRBJ2-7; CDR3: SVERGDGDNEQY
V: TRBV20-1; size: once; J: TRBJ1-1; CDR3: SARDLGREDLVPEAF
V: TRBV19; size: NA; J: TRBJ2-1; CDR3: ASSTGLYNEQF
V: TRBV9; size: NA; J: TRBJ1-5; CDR3: ASSVGGGNQPQH
V: TRBV6-1; size: once; J: TRBJ1-1; CDR3: ASSENTGEIAEAF
V: TRBV6-5; size: NA; J: TRBJ2-3; CDR3: ASSYSGIAGGSTDTQY
V: TRBV11-2; size: NA; J: TRBJ2-1; CDR3: ASSLPGAGGRNEQF
V: TRBV7-9; size: NA; J: TRBJ1-5; CDR3: ASSSVTGGEGNQPQH
V: TRBV30; size: NA; J: TRBJ1-1; CDR3: AWSVSVNTEAF
V: TRBV20-1; size: NA; J: TRBJ2-2; CDR3: SARLLAGGDTGELF
V: TRBV28; size: NA; J: TRBJ2-7; CDR3: ASKDGNEQY
V: TRBV20-1; size: once; J: TRBJ2-4; CDR3: SGSGRRENIQY
V: TRBV9; size: NA; J: TRBJ1-2; CDR3: ASSAYPGAQGDYGYT
V: TRBV5-1; size: NA; J: TRBJ2-5; CDR3: ASSLETDRQETQY
V: TRBV7-9; size: NA; J: TRBJ1-1; CDR3: ASSLGYTEAF
V: TRBV4-3; size: NA; J: TRBJ2-1; CDR3: ASSQERSLYNEQF
V: TRBV5-1; size: NA; J: TRBJ2-1; CDR3: ASSPPTYNEQF
V: TRBV27; size: once; J: TRBJ2-2; CDR3: ASTTYRGSNTGELF
V: TRBV28; size: NA; J: TRBJ2-3; CDR3: ATRGLAGNTDTQY
V: TRBV7-9; size: NA; J: TRBJ2-2; CDR3: ATTIVNGGTGELF
V: TRBV19; size: once; J: TRBJ1-1; CDR3: ASSLAGGNTEAF
V: TRBV7-9; size: NA; J: TRBJ2-5; CDR3: ASSLGLAGVRETQY
V: TRBV11-2; size: NA; J: TRBJ1-1; CDR3: ASSLVFGSATEAF
V: TRBV7-2; size: NA; J: TRBJ1-2; CDR3: ASSLSKNGYT
V: TRBV5-6; size: NA; J: TRBJ2-5; CDR3: ASSLARGETQY
V: TRBV30; size: NA; J: TRBJ2-3; CDR3: AWIAGELSSTDTQY
V: TRBV25-1; size: NA; J: TRBJ2-3; CDR3: ASSETKTRRETDTQY
V: TRBV6-2/TRBV6-3; size: NA; J: TRBJ2-7; CDR3: ASSDSYEQY
V: TRBV12-3/TRBV12-4; size: NA; J: TRBJ1-5; CDR3: ASSGQGLTAQH
V: TRBV24-1; size: NA; J: TRBJ2-7; CDR3: ATSDRDYEQY
V: TRBV20-1; size: NA; J: TRBJ2-1; CDR3: SARVRQPWGSNEQF
V: TRBV20-1; size: NA; J: TRBJ2-3; CDR3: SARTPGLARDTQY
V: TRBV6-6; size: once; J: TRBJ2-1; CDR3: ASTDYNEQF
V: TRBV30; size: once; J: TRBJ2-2; CDR3: ATDTNTGELF
V: TRBV7-3; size: NA; J: TRBJ1-6; CDR3: ASSYAGSSPLH
V: TRBV2; size: once; J: TRBJ1-1; CDR3: ASSGGRSTEAF
V: TRBV27; size: NA; J: TRBJ1-1; CDR3: ASSQQGLNTEAF
V: TRBV13; size: NA; J: TRBJ2-1; CDR3: ASSLAGSGNNEQF
V: TRBV6-1; size: NA; J: TRBJ1-5; CDR3: ASSERGISYQPQH